This T cell receptor beta chain was captured by sequencing in a study of T cell responses to AZD1222 COVID-19 vaccine. Method: immunoSEQ multiplex PCR; TCRdb's copy keeps in-frame clones and lacks some. Of around 150,000 clones listed, roughly nine tenths are singletons. V lost 0 bases and J lost 7; bases outside the gene matches: 13. This CDR3 spans 18 amino acids. Germline CDR1 and CDR2: LNHNV and YYDKDF (reference sequence). The chain employs TRBV15 and TRBJ2-1; 9 bases fit TRBD2. The specimen comprised peripheral blood, sampled 28 days after the second AZD1222 dose. The TCR sequence derives from an adult who received the AZD1222 COVID-19 vaccine. The CDR3 reads CATSRDFPAGGPQNEQFF. Written as DNA, the CDR3 is TGTGCCACCAGCAGAGATTTTCCAGCGGGGGGCCCACAAAATGAGCAGTTCTTC.